The 29 T cell receptor beta chains listed next were all sequenced from one sample in a study of T cells in Graves' hyperthyroidism and ophthalmopathy. The CDR3 regions of TCR beta were amplified from RNA transcripts. Initially, a first-round RT-PCR of the TCR CDR3 employed the HTBI primer set. TCRdb ran MiXCR on the multiplex PCR reads and lists one entry per CDR3 protein. The sample holds 750,000 to 950,000 distinct CDR3 sequences, over 35% seen once. Sequenced: blood. The receptor set was obtained from a man younger than 30 with Graves' hyperthyroidism.

This clonotype showed up many times. V and J are TRBV10-3 and TRBJ2-5, with D uncertain. The CDR3 is 12 residues long. V was pared by 3 bases and J by 5 bases, with 7 bases between. Germline loops: CDR1 ENHRY, CDR2 SYGVKD. The CDR3 DNA is TGTGCCATCAGTGAAGAACGGGAGACCCAGTACTTC. Translated: CAISEERETQYF.

This clonotype came up a few times. The chain recombines TRBV10-3 with TRBJ1-2; no clear D gene. Trimming cost V 4 bases and J 2 bases, with 8 bases left between them. Germline V gives CDR1 ENHRY, CDR2 SYGVKD. The length of the CDR3 is 13 residues. In DNA form, the CDR3 reads TGTGCCATCAGTGTAGACCCCAACTATGGCTACACCTTC. The encoded protein is CAISVDPNYGYTF.

V is TRBV19 and J is TRBJ1-1; tentative D call: TRBD1 (6 bases). CDR1 is LNHDA and CDR2 is SQIVND in the germline V gene (reference sequence). Trimming cost V 5 bases and J 0 bases, with 16 bases left between them. The length of the CDR3 is 16 residues. The CDR3 is CASSDDLDRLNTEAFF. In DNA, the CDR3 is TGTGCCAGTAGTGATGACTTGGACAGATTGAACACTGAAGCTTTCTTT.

V is TRBV29-1 and J is TRBJ2-7; tentative D call: TRBD1 (6 bases). CDR3 length equals 13 residues. The V end was cut by 5 bases, the J end by 3 bases, with 14 bases between. Germline V gene sequence: CDR1 SQVTM, CDR2 ANQGSEA. The CDR3 reads CSVQGFADYEQYF. The CDR3 bases are TGCAGCGTTCAGGGGTTTGCGGACTACGAGCAGTACTTC.

This clonotype was seen more than once but under ten times. This chain uses TRBV6-5 with TRBJ2-5; TRBD2 might be the D (6 bases). V was trimmed by 6 bases and J by 7 bases, leaving 15 bases between them. The CDR3 covers 13 residues. Germline loops: CDR1 MNHEY, CDR2 SVGAGI. The CDR3 bases are TGTGCCAGCAGCCCTACGGGGGTGGGGACCCAGTACTTC. As protein: CASSPTGVGTQYF.

This clonotype showed up just a few times. The chain carries TRBV24-1 and TRBJ2-7; unclear D gene. The CDR3 runs to 16 residues. Germline V CDR1 and CDR2: KGHDR, SFDVKD. Between the trimmed V and J ends, which lost 3 bases and 0 bases, there was a span of 14 bases. Written as DNA, the CDR3 is TGTGCCACCAGTGATCCACGGACGGCTCACTCCTACGAGCAGTACTTC. This sequence encodes CATSDPRTAHSYEQYF.

The CDR3 spells CASRREGGGYTF. CDR3 DNA sequence: TGTGCCAGCAGAAGAGAGGGAGGTGGCTACACCTTC. The J gene is TRBJ1-2, the V gene TRBV25-1; D unclear. The CDR3 has 12 amino acids. Looked up from germline, CDR1 is MGHDK and CDR2 is SYGVNS. V lost 6 bases and J lost 7, with 12 bases in between.

This clonotype occurred many times. The chain has TRBV9 and TRBJ2-5, with 11 bases fitting TRBD1. The CDR3 contains 15 residues. Germline V lookup: CDR1 SGDLS, CDR2 YYNGEE. The junction had 7 bases not matched to a gene; V was cut back by 4 bases and J by 5 bases. Here the CDR3 DNA reads TGTGCCAGCAGCCACAGGGGACAGGGGGAGGAGACCCAGTACTTC. Translation gives CASSHRGQGEETQYF.

At least ten counts were recorded for this clonotype. The chain has TRBV15 and TRBJ2-7; 7 bases line up with TRBD1. With 8 bases clipped from V and 3 bases from J, the junction kept 10 bases outside the gene matches. Germline V gene sequence: CDR1 LNHNV, CDR2 YYDKDF (reference sequence). The CDR3 is 14 amino acids. The CDR3 region has the DNA TGTGCCACCGGAAGGGACAGTTACCACTACGAGCAGTACTTC. Translating gives CATGRDSYHYEQYF.

Only a few counts were recorded for this clonotype. This chain joins TRBV5-1 and TRBJ2-7; 7 bases are shared with TRBD1. The J segment lost 4 bases and the V segment lost 0 bases, leaving 4 bases of the junction unmatched. This CDR3 contains 14 residues. Per the germline V gene, CDR1 is SGHRS and CDR2 is YFSETQ. This CDR3 reads CASSLVDRAYEQYF. In DNA form, the CDR3 reads TGCGCCAGCAGCTTGGTAGACAGGGCGTACGAGCAGTACTTC.

V gene TRBV15 combines with J gene TRBJ1-2; D is ambiguous. The V gene lost 0 bases and the J gene lost 10 bases, with 15 bases spanning the gap. The CDR3 covers 14 residues. CDR1 is LNHNV, CDR2 YYDKDF, per germline (reference sequence). CDR3 amino acids: CATSRDRGSPYYTF. As DNA, the CDR3 is TGTGCCACCAGCAGAGATCGCGGCAGCCCATACTACACCTTC.

The J gene is TRBJ1-1, the V gene TRBV3-2; the table calls TRBD1, which could not be checked here. TRBV3-2 is marked as a pseudogene. The CDR3 extends over 14 amino acids. This chain's CDR3 is CASSQDWGGSEAFF. DNA for the CDR3: TGTGCCAGCAGCCAAGACTGGGGGGGTAGTGAAGCTTTCTTT.

This chain uses TRBV12-3 or TRBV12-4 with TRBJ1-5; D gene uncertain. V was clipped by 7 bases and J by 1 base, with 8 bases between them. This CDR3 is built from 13 residues. CDR3 in DNA: TGTGCCAGCACCGCAAGGAGCAATCAGCCCCAGCATTTT. Translated, it gives CASTARSNQPQHF.

This clonotype showed up many times. This sequence joins TRBV10-3 and TRBJ1-1, with a tentative D call TRBD1 (6 bases). V lost 4 bases and J lost 1, with 10 bases in between. The CDR3 sequence is 14 residues long. Looked up from germline, CDR1 is ENHRY and CDR2 is SYGVKD. The CDR3 reads CAISAGTTNTEAFF. The CDR3 DNA reads TGTGCCATCAGTGCCGGGACAACGAACACTGAAGCTTTCTTT.

The DNA of the CDR3 is TGTGCCACCAGCAGCTTGGCCGGCGGCACTGAAGCTTTCTTT. Translation gives CATSSLAGGTEAFF. The rearrangement joins TRBV15 to TRBJ1-1; D not certain. Trimming removed 3 bases at V and 4 bases at J, with 12 bases between. This CDR3 region has 14 residues. Germline CDR1 and CDR2: LNHNV and YYDKDF (reference sequence). Combining the CDR3 with reference TRBV15 and TRBJ1-1 gives the whole variable domain DAMVIQNPRYQVTQFGKPVTLSCSQTLNHNVMYWYQQKSSQAPKLLFHYYDKDFNNEADTPDNFQSRRPNTSFCFLDIRSPGLGDTAMYLCATSSLAGGTEAFFGQGTRLTVV.

This chain connects TRBV5-1 to TRBJ1-4; TRBD1 aligns across 9 bases. The CDR3 has 15 residues. The V gene's germline CDR1 is SGHRS and CDR2 YFSETQ. The junction had 4 bases not matched to a gene; V was cut back by 2 bases and J by 5 bases. The CDR3 protein is CASSFTGGANEKLFF. CDR3 bases: TGCGCCAGCAGCTTTACAGGGGGCGCGAATGAAAAACTGTTTTTT.

The gene calls are TRBV10-3 and TRBJ1-6; D perhaps matches TRBD1 (6 bases). The CDR3 is 14 amino acids. V was cut by 6 bases and J by 7 bases, with 13 bases left in between. Germline CDR1 ENHRY, CDR2 SYGVKD. CDR3 loop: CAISTDRMNSPLHF. The CDR3 DNA is TGTGCCATCAGCACCGACAGGATGAATTCACCCCTCCACTTT.

The table lists this clonotype with many counts. The chain recombines TRBV29-1 with TRBJ2-7; D is ambiguous. The CDR3 totals 14 residues. Germline CDR1 SQVTM, CDR2 ANQGSEA. V was shortened by 6 bases and J by 2 bases, with 17 bases between the two germline ends. CDR3 coding DNA: TGCAGCGTGGCCCCCCCTGGGCTTACCTACGAGCAGTACTTC. Translated, it gives CSVAPPGLTYEQYF.

About this clonotype itself: Since a much larger clone is just one base distant, this may be a read error. In nucleotides, the CDR3 is TGTGCCATCAGTACCAGGCATGGCTACACCTTC. Protein: CAISTRHGYTF. The chain joins TRBV6-5 to TRBJ1-2, with D uncertain. Germline lookup yields CDR1 MNHEY and CDR2 SVGAGI. This CDR3 has 11 residues.

The V gene is TRBV5-1, the J gene TRBJ1-1; no firm D call. This CDR3 is built from 14 residues. In germline, CDR1 is SGHRS, CDR2 YFSETQ. With 5 bases removed from V and 4 bases from J, the gap between germline ends came to 15 bases. CDR3 protein: CASSSGTASTEAFF. CDR3 nucleotide sequence: TGCGCCAGCAGTTCTGGAACAGCTTCCACTGAAGCTTTCTTT.

A remark on this clonotype: A much larger clone sits a single nucleotide away, making a read error possible. The V call is TRBV10-3, the J call TRBJ2-7; D might be TRBD1 (6 bases). CDR1 is ENHRY, CDR2 SYGVKD, per germline. V dropped 10 bases and J dropped 6 bases, with 13 bases sitting between them. The CDR3 runs 11 residues. CDR3 DNA sequence: TGTGCCACCGGGACACGGGGCGAGCAGTACTTC. This translates into CATGTRGEQYF.

The chain has TRBV12-3 or TRBV12-4 and TRBJ1-1, with D hard to call. The CDR3 spans 17 residues. Deletions cut 2 bases from V and 2 bases from J, with 18 bases between. CDR3 sequence (DNA): TGTGCCAGCAGTTTACAGCGTCCCACCGCGCTTAACACTGAAGCTTTCTTT. Encoded protein: CASSLQRPTALNTEAFF.

The chain links TRBV7-9 to TRBJ2-2, with 14 bases lining up with TRBD2. The CDR3 consists of 16 residues. Germline lookup yields CDR1 SEHNR and CDR2 FQNEAQ (reference sequence). Trimming removed 5 bases from V and 5 bases from J; junction bases left unmatched: 4. CDR3 coding DNA: TGTGCCAGCAGCGCCCGGACTAGCGGGGGGACCGGGGAGCTGTTTTTT. It specifies CASSARTSGGTGELFF.

This clonotype was seen only a few times. The chain joins TRBV7-6 to TRBJ2-7; unclear D gene. Trimming cost V 5 bases and J 3 bases, with 11 bases left between them. Germline V CDR1 and CDR2: SGHVS, FNYEAQ. The CDR3 is 13 residues long. The CDR3 protein is CASSPIRNYEQYF. For the CDR3, the DNA is TGTGCCAGCAGCCCCATCCGAAACTACGAGCAGTACTTC.

This clonotype was seen ten or more times. In DNA, the CDR3 is TGTGCCAGTAGTATTGGGACACAGAACACTGAAGCTTTCTTT. As protein: CASSIGTQNTEAFF. The chain recombines TRBV19 with TRBJ1-1; D is possibly TRBD1 (6 bases). Germline values: CDR1 LNHDA, CDR2 SQIVND (reference sequence). The CDR3 consists of 14 residues. Trimming removed 3 bases from V and 1 base from J, with 9 bases in between.

V and J are TRBV6-5 and TRBJ1-1; a weak D match, TRBD1 (5 bases). The CDR3 contains 14 residues. Germline V gives CDR1 MNHEY, CDR2 SVGAGI. Trimming cost V 2 bases and J 3 bases, with 10 bases left between them. CDR3 bases: TGTGCCAGCAGTTACCAGGGCTCAGACACTGAAGCTTTCTTT. This codes for CASSYQGSDTEAFF.

This clonotype was detected only a few times. The CDR3 loop is CASSPEGRGYEQYF. The CDR3 DNA follows: TGTGCCAGCAGCCCAGAGGGGCGTGGGTACGAGCAGTACTTC. The V call is TRBV13, the J call TRBJ2-7; D possibly matches TRBD1 or TRBD2 (5 bases each). This CDR3 has 14 amino acids. The germline V gene encodes CDR1 PRHDT and CDR2 FYEKMQ (reference sequence). Trimming took 5 bases from V and 4 from J, leaving 15 bases between them.

The rearrangement uses TRBV2 and TRBJ2-6, with 8 bases fitting TRBD1. CDR1 is SNHLY, CDR2 FYNNEI, per germline. With V trimmed by 5 bases and J by 2 bases, 8 bases remained unmatched. The CDR3 runs to 17 residues. This CDR3 reads CASSSDRGGAGANVLTF. CDR3 in DNA: TGTGCCAGCAGTTCTGACAGGGGAGGTGCTGGGGCCAACGTCCTGACTTTC.

V is TRBV20-1 and J is TRBJ2-5, with D perhaps given as TRBD1 or TRBD2 (5 bases each). CDR1 is DFQATT and CDR2 is SNEGSKA in the germline V gene (reference sequence). V was cut by 3 bases and J by 4 bases, with 12 bases left in between. The CDR3 runs 13 residues. The CDR3 is CSASSGPGETQYF. The CDR3 DNA reads as TGCAGTGCTAGTTCGGGGCCGGGAGAGACCCAGTACTTC.